What follows are 13 T cell receptor beta chains derived from one specimen sequenced in a study of cytomegalovirus exposure and HLA in healthy donors. 60 Vbeta and 13 Jbeta primers were used in PCR. The repertoire was sequenced with immunoSEQ multiplex PCR; TCRdb's copy has only in-frame clones and lacks some. The sample holds about 130,000 clones, 79% seen once. Sequencing was performed on PBMCs. The receptors here all came from a man aged 40-55 years in good health and CMV-seropositive.

V and J are TRBV6-5 and TRBJ2-3; D not resolved. The CDR3 loop spans 13 amino acids. The germline gives CDR1 MNHEY, CDR2 SVGAGI. V was pared by 4 bases and J by 3 bases, with 8 bases between. CDR3: CASSFIETDTQYF. In nucleotides, the CDR3 is TGTGCCAGCAGTTTTATAGAGACAGATACGCAGTATTTT.

V usage is TRBV30 and J usage is TRBJ2-5; 15 nucleotides line up with TRBD2. In germline, CDR1 is GTSNPN, CDR2 SVGIG (reference sequence). V was pared by 2 bases and J by 5 bases, with 3 bases of the junction left unmatched. The CDR3 loop spans 15 amino acids. The CDR3 spells CAWSRGTSGGETQYF. CDR3 sequence (DNA): TGTGCCTGGAGTAGAGGGACTAGCGGGGGGGAGACCCAGTACTTC.

The CDR3 region has the DNA TGTGCCAGCTCACCAGTTGCGTCGGGAATGTACACCGGGGAGCTGTTTTTT. This sequence encodes CASSPVASGMYTGELFF. The gene calls are TRBV18 and TRBJ2-2, with a tentative D call TRBD2 (5 bases). The CDR3 is 17 amino acids. Germline CDR1 and CDR2: KGHSH and LQKENI. V was pared by 2 bases and J by 3 bases, with 16 bases between.

The table lists this clone with many counts. The chain couples TRBV6-5 to TRBJ2-7, with 9 bases identical to TRBD1. Germline CDR1 is MNHEY and CDR2 is SVGAGI. This CDR3 is 14 amino acids long. The V gene end was trimmed by 0 bases and the J gene end by 4 bases; junction bases not matched to a gene: 1. The CDR3 sequence: CASSYSTGGYEQYF. CDR3 nucleotide sequence: TGTGCCAGCAGTTACTCGACAGGGGGGTACGAGCAGTACTTC.

The chain employs TRBV7-8 and TRBJ2-7; 9 bases are shared with TRBD2. CDR1 is SGHVS and CDR2 is FQNEAQ in the germline V gene. This CDR3 is 16 amino acids long. V shed 3 bases, J shed 5 bases, and the junction held 11 bases outside the gene matches. The CDR3 region is CASSFNAGGPRNEQYF. The DNA of the CDR3 is TGTGCCAGCAGCTTTAATGCGGGAGGGCCAAGAAACGAGCAGTACTTC. Looking up the rest from reference TRBV7-8 and TRBJ2-7 gives the full variable domain: GAGVSQSPRYKVAKRGQDVALRCDPISGHVSLFWYQQALGQGPEFLTYFQNEAQLDKSGLPSDRFFAERPEGSVSTLKIQRTQQEDSAVYLCASSFNAGGPRNEQYFGPGTRLTVT.

The chain employs TRBV29-1 and TRBJ2-7; TRBD1 matches 9 bases. Unmatched junction bases numbered 10, after V lost 5 bases and J lost 2 bases. The germline V gene encodes CDR1 SQVTM and CDR2 ANQGSEA. The length of the CDR3 is 15 residues. The CDR3 is CSVWDRASGTYEQYF. The CDR3 DNA reads as TGCAGCGTTTGGGACAGGGCTAGCGGCACCTACGAGCAGTACTTC.

Concerning this clone: The same CDR3 is also encoded by other DNA sequences in this sample. The chain joins TRBV18 to TRBJ2-7, with 10 bases that match TRBD1. Germline V lookup: CDR1 KGHSH, CDR2 LQKENI. The V gene end was trimmed by 6 bases and the J gene end by 2 bases; junction bases not matched to a gene: 4. CDR3 length: 14 residues. DNA of the CDR3: TGTGCCAGCTCCCCAGGACAGGGGGCCTACGAGCAGTACTTC. Protein product: CASSPGQGAYEQYF. The complete variable domain, with remaining parts taken from reference TRBV18 and TRBJ2-7, reads NAGVMQNPRHLVRRRGQEARLRCSPMKGHSHVYWYRQLPEEGLKFMVYLQKENIIDESGMPKERFSAEFPKEGPSILRIQQVVRGDSAAYFCASSPGQGAYEQYFGPGTRLTVT.

The chain couples TRBV15 to TRBJ2-5, with D maybe TRBD2 (6 bases). The closer fit of TRBJ2-7 to the DNA end suggests the J call may be wrong. The CDR3 consists of 13 residues. The germline gives CDR1 LNHNV, CDR2 YYDKDF (reference sequence). The CDR3, as DNA: TGTGCCACCAGGTCCGGGAGCTCCTACGAGCAGTACTTC. As protein: CATRSGSSYEQYF.

V gene TRBV7-6 combines with J gene TRBJ1-5; TRBD1 is a possible D gene (6 bases). This CDR3 comprises 15 residues. Germline V CDR1 and CDR2: SGHVS, FNYEAQ. V lost 5 bases to trimming and J lost 1 base, with 12 bases between them. The CDR3 is CASSPGVLSNQPQHF. CDR3 bases: TGTGCCAGCAGCCCAGGGGTTCTGAGCAATCAGCCCCAGCATTTT.

This chain connects TRBV28 to TRBJ2-5; a possible D gene is TRBD1 (5 bases). This CDR3 has 13 residues. Trimming pared 1 base from V and 7 bases from J, leaving 10 bases between. Germline assignment: CDR1 MDHEN and CDR2 SYDVKM. CDR3 DNA: TGTGCCAGCAGTTTATCAGGTCAGGGGACCCAGTACTTC. Encoded protein: CASSLSGQGTQYF.

The rearrangement joins TRBV6-5 to TRBJ2-3; weak D call: TRBD2 (7 bases). Trimming stripped 6 bases from V and 2 bases from J, with 15 bases between. The CDR3 is 15 residues long. Germline CDR1 and CDR2: MNHEY and SVGAGI. The CDR3 sequence: CASSPRGAITDTQYF. The CDR3 DNA sequence: TGTGCCAGCAGCCCCCGGGGGGCGATCACAGATACGCAGTATTTT.

This clone was counted only a few times. The chain couples TRBV10-3 to TRBJ1-3; D ambiguous. There are 15 residues in the CDR3. From germline, CDR1 is ENHRY and CDR2 SYGVKD. The ends were cut back, 0 bases at V and 2 bases at J, with 8 bases in the middle. The CDR3: CAISESQSAGNTIYF. As DNA, the CDR3 is TGTGCCATCAGTGAGTCGCAGTCAGCTGGAAACACCATATATTTT.

The chain combines TRBV7-9 with TRBJ2-6, with a possible D match to TRBD1 (6 bases). CDR3 length equals 16 residues. V dropped 2 bases and J dropped 5 bases, with 13 bases sitting between them. Looked up from germline, CDR1 is SEHNR and CDR2 is FQNEAQ (reference sequence). DNA for the CDR3: TGTGCCAGCAGCTTATGGACCGACAGGAGGGCCAACGTCCTGACTTTC. Protein product: CASSLWTDRRANVLTF.